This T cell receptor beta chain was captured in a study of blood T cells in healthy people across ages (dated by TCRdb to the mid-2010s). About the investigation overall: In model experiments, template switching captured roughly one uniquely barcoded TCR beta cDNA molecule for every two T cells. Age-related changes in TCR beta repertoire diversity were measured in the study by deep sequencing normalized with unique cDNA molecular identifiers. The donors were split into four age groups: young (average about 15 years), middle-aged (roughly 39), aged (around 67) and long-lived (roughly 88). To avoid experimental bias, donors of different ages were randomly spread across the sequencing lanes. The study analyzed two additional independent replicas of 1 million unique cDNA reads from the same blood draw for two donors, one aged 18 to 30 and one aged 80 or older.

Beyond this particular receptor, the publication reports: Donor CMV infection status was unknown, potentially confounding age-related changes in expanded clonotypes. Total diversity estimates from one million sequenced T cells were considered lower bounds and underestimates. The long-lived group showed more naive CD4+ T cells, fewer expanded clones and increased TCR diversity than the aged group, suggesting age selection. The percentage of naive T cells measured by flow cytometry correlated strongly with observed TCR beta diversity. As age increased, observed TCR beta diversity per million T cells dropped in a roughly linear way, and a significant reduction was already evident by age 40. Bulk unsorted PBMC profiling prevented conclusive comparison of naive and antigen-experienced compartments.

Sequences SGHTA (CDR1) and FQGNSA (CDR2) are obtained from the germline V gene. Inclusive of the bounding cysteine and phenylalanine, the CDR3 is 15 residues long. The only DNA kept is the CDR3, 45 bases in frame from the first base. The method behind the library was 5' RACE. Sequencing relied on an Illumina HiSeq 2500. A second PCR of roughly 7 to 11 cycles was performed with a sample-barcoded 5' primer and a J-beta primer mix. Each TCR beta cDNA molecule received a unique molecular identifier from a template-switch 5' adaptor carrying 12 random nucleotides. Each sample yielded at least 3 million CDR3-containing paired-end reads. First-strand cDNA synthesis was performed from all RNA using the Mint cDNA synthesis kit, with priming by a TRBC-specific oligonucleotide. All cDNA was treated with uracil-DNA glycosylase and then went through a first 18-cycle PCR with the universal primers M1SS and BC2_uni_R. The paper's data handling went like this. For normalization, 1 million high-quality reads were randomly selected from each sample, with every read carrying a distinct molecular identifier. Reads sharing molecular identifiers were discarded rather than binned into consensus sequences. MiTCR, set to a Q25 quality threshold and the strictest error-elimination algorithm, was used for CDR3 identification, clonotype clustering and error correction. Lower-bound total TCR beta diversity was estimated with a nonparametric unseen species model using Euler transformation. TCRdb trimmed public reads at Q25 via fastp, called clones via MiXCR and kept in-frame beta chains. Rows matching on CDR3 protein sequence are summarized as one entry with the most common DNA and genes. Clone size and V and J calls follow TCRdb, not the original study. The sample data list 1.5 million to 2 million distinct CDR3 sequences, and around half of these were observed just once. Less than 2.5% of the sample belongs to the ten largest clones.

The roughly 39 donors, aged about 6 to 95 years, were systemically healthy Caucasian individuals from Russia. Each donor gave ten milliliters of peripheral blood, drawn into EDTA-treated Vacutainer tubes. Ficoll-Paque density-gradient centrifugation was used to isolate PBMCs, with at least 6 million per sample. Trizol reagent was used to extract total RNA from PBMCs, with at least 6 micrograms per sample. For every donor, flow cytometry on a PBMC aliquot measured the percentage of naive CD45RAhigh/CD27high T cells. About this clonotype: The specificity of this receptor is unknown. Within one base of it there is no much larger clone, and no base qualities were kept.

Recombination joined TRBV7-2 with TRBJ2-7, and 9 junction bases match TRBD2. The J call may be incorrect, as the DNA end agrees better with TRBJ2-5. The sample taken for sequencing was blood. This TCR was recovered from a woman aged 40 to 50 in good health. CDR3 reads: CASSLRGGAVETQYF. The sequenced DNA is TGTGCCAGCAGCTTACGCGGGGGGGCCGTCGAGACCCAGTACTTC.